These T cell receptor beta chains were read from a single sample in a study of blood T cell repertoires in COVID-19. TCRdb's copy holds only in-frame clones and misses some; the assay was immunoSEQ multiplex PCR. The data show approximately 300,000 clones, about nine tenths seen once. Sequencing input: PBMCs or T cells enriched from blood (not recorded which). The source is a man in his 60s who had recovered from COVID-19. Each CDR3 is given with its conserved first and last residue. Fields, in order: V gene, J gene, CDR3 protein.

>TRBV27|TRBJ2-7
CASSLLAVAARGYEQYF
>TRBV3-1/TRBV3-2|TRBJ2-2
CASSPMVGENTGELFF
>TRBV6-2/TRBV6-3|TRBJ2-2
CASSRSGNTGELFF
>TRBV6-5|TRBJ1-2
CASRAPGGSGYTF
>TRBV6-2/TRBV6-3|TRBJ2-3
CASSGQGGDTQYF
>TRBV7-2|TRBJ1-2
CASSFRRQGAVDGYTF
>TRBV7-2|TRBJ2-7
CASSFRDREYEQYF
>TRBV28|TRBJ1-5
CASSLSTGSGQPQHF
>TRBV4-1|TRBJ1-1
CASSQGPGYTEAFF
>TRBV11-2|TRBJ2-7
CVSSLVLSGLHF
>TRBV5-1|TRBJ2-1
CASSLRGEVYNEQFF
>TRBV5-1|TRBJ2-7
CASSDDSGYEQYF
>TRBV5-1|TRBJ1-5
CASSFGSNQPQHF
>TRBV2|TRBJ1-5
CASKVDNNQLQHF
>TRBV11-2|TRBJ2-3
CASSLVPGLSTDTQYF
>TRBV7-2|TRBJ1-5
CASSLVGRESNQPQHF
>TRBV6-1|TRBJ2-7
CASSEGGTGSYEQYF
>TRBV7-9|TRBJ1-2
CASSLEGQAVVYTF
>TRBV14|TRBJ2-1
CASSQSGVYNEQFF
>TRBV10-3|TRBJ1-1
CAIGGTANTEAFF
>TRBV4-1|TRBJ1-2
CASSQAGAVLNYGYTF
>TRBV9|TRBJ2-1
CASSVVAAHEQFF
>TRBV11-2|TRBJ1-2
CASTGTGLNYGYTF
>TRBV30|TRBJ1-1
CAWGRVNTEAFF
>TRBV5-4|TRBJ2-3
CASSTTSTDTQYF